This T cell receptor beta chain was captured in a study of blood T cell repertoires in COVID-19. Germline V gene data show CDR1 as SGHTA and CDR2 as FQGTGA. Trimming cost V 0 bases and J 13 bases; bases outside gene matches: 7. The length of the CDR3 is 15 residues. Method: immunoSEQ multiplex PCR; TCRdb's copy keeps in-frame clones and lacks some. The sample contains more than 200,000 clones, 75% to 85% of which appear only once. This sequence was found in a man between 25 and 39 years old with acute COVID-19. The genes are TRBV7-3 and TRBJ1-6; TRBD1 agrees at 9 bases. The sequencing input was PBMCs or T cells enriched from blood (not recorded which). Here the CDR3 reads CASSLTGTGFSPLHF. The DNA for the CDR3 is TGTGCCAGCAGCTTAACCGGGACAGGGTTTTCCCCCCTCCACTTT.